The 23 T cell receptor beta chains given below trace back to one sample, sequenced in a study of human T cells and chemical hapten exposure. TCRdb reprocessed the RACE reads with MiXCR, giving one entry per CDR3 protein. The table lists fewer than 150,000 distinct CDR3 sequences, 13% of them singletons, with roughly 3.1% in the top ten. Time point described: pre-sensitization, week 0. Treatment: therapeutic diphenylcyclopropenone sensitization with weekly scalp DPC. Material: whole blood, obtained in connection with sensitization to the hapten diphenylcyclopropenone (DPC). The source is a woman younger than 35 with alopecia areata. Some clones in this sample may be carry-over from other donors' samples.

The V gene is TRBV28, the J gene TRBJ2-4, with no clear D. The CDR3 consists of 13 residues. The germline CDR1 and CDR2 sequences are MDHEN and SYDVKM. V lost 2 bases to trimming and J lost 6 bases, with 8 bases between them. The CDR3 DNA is TGTGCCAGCAGTTTAATTCGGACAAACATTCAGTACTTC. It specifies CASSLIRTNIQYF.

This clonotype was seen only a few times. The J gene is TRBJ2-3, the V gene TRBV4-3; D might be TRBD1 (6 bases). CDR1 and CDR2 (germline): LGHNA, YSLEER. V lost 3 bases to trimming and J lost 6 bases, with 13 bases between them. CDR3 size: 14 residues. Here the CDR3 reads CASSQGGGWDTQYF. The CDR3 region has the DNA TGCGCCAGCAGCCAGGGTGGGGGCTGGGATACGCAGTATTTT.

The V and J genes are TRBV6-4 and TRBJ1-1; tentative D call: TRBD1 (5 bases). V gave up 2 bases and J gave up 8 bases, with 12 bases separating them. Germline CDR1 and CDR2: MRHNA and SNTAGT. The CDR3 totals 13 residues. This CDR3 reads CASSDGEGREAFF. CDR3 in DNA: TGTGCCAGCAGTGACGGTGAGGGGCGCGAAGCTTTCTTT.

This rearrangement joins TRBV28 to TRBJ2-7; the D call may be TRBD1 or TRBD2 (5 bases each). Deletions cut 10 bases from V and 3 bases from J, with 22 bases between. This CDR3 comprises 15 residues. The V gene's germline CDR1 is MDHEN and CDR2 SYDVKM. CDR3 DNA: TGTGCCACCGCCACCAGGGCATTTGGGGGCTACGAGCAGTACTTC. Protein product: CATATRAFGGYEQYF.

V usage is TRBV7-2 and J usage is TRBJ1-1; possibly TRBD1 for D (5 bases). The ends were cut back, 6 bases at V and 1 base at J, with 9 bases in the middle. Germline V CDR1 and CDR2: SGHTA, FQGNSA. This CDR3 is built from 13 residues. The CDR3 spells CASSTTGNTEAFF. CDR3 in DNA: TGTGCCAGCAGTACAACAGGGAACACTGAAGCTTTCTTT.

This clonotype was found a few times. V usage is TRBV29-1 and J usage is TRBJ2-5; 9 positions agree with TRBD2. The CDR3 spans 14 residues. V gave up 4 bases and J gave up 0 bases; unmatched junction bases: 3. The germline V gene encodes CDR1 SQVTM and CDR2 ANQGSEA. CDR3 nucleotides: TGCAGCGTTGGGCTAGCGGGGTACCAAGAGACCCAGTACTTC. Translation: CSVGLAGYQETQYF. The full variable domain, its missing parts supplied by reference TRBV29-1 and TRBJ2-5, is SAVISQKPSRDICQRGTSLTIQCQVDSQVTMMFWYRQQPGQSLTLIATANQGSEATYESGFVIDKFPISRPNLTFSTLTVSNMSPEDSSIYLCSVGLAGYQETQYFGPGTRLLVL.

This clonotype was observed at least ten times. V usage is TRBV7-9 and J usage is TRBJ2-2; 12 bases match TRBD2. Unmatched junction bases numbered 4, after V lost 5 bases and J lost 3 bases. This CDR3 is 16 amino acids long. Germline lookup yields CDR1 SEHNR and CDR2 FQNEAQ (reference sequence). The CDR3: CASSPRTSGDTGELFF. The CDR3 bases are TGTGCCAGCAGCCCCCGGACTAGCGGGGACACCGGGGAGCTGTTTTTT.

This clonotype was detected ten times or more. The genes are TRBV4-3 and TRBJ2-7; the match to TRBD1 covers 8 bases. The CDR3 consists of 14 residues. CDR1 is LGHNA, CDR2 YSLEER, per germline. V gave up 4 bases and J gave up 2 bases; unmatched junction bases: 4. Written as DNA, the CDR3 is TGCGCCAGCAGCCCGAGGACAGGGCCCTACGAGCAGTACTTC. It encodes CASSPRTGPYEQYF.

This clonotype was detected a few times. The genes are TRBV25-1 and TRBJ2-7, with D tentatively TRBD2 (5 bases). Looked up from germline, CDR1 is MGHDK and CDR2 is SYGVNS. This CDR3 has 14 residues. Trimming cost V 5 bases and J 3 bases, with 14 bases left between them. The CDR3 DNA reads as TGTGCCAGCAGTATGCTAGAAAGCGGCTACGAGCAGTACTTC. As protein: CASSMLESGYEQYF.

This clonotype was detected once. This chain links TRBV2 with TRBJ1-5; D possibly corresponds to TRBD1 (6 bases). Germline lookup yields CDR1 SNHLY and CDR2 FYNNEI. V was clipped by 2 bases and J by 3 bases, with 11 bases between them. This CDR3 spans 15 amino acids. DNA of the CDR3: TGTGCCAGCAGTGAATCGCGACAGGTCAATCAGCCCCAGCATTTT. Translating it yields CASSESRQVNQPQHF.

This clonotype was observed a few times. This CDR3 is CAWLGTFSYNEQFF. The CDR3 DNA reads TGTGCCTGGTTAGGGACGTTCTCCTACAATGAGCAGTTCTTC. This chain joins TRBV30 and TRBJ2-1; either TRBD1 or TRBD2 may fit D (5 bases each). Deletions cut 5 bases from V and 0 bases from J, with 11 bases between. The CDR3 extends over 14 amino acids. Germline V gene lookup returns CDR1 GTSNPN and CDR2 SVGIG (reference sequence).

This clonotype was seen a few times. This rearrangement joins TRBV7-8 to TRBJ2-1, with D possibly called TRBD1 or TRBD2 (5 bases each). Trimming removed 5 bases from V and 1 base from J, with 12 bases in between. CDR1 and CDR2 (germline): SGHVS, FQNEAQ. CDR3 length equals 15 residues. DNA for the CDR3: TGTGCCAGCAGCACTGGGACCGGGTCCTACAATGAGCAGTTCTTC. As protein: CASSTGTGSYNEQFF.

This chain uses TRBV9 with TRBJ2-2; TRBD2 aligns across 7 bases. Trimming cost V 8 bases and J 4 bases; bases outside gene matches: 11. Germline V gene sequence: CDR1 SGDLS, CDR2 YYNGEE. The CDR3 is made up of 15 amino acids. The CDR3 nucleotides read TGTGCCAGTTCCCCAGGGAGGGTTCGCACCGGGGAGCTGTTTTTT. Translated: CASSPGRVRTGELFF.

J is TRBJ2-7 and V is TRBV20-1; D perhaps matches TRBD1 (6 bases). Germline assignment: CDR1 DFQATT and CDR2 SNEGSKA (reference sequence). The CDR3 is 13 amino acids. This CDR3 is CRVRDMSSYEQYF. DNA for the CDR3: TGCAGGGTTCGGGACATGAGCTCCTACGAGCAGTACTTC.

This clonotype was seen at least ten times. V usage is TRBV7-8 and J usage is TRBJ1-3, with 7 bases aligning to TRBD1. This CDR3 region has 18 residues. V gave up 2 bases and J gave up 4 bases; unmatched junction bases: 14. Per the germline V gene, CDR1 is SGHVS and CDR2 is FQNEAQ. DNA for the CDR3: TGTGCCAGCAGCTTATCGCCTGCCCAACAGGGGCGAGGAAACACCATATATTTT. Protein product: CASSLSPAQQGRGNTIYF.

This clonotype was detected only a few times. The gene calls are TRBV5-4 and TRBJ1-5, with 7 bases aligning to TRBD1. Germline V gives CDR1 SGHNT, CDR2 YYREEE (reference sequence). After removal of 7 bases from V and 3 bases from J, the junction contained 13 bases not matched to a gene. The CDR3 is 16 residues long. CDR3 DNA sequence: TGTGCCAGCGGGGACTCCCGGGACAGACACAATCAGCCCCAGCATTTT. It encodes CASGDSRDRHNQPQHF.

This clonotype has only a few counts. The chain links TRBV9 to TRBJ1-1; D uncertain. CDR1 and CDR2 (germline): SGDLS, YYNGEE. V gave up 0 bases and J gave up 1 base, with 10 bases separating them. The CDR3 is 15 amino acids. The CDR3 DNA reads TGTGCCAGCAGCGTAGGAGGGAGCTGGAACACTGAAGCTTTCTTT. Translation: CASSVGGSWNTEAFF.

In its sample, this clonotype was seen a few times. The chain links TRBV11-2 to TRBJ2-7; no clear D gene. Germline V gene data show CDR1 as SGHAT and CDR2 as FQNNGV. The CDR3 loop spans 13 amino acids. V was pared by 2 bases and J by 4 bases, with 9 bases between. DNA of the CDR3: TGTGCCAGCAGCTTAAGTATGGAGTACGAGCAGTACTTC. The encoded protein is CASSLSMEYEQYF.

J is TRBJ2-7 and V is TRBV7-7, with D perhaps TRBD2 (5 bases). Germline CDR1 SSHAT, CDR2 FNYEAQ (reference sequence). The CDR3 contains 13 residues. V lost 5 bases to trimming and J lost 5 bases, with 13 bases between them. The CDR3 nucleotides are TGTGCCAGCAGCACCGGTAGCGACAACGAGCAGTACTTC. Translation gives CASSTGSDNEQYF.

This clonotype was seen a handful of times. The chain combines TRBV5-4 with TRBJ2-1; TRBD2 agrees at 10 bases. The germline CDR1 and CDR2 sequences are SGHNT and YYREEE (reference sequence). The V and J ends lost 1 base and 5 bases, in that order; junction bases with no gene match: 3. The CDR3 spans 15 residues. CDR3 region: CASSLSLAGDNEQFF. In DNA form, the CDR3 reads TGTGCCAGCAGCTTGAGCCTAGCGGGGGACAATGAGCAGTTCTTC.

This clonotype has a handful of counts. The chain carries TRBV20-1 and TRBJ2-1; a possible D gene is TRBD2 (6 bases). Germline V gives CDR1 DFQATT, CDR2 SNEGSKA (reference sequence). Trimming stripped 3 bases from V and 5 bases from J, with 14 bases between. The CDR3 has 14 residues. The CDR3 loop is CSASSGLAHNEQFF. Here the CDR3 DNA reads TGCAGTGCTAGTAGCGGCCTAGCCCACAATGAGCAGTTCTTC.

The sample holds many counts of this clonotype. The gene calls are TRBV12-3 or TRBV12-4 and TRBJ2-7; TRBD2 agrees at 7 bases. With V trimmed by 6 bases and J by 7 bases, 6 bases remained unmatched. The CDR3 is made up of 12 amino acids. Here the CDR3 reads CASRFSRGEQYF. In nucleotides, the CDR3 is TGTGCCAGCAGGTTCTCGCGGGGGGAGCAGTACTTC.

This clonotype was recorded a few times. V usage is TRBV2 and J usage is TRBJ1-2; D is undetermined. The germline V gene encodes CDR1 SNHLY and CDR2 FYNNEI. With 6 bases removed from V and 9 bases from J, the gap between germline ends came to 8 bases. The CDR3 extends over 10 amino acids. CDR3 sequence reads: CASRGPSYTF. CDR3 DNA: TGTGCCAGCAGGGGCCCGAGCTACACCTTC.